A single sample is the source of the 27 T cell receptor beta chains below, sequenced in a study of blood T cell repertoires in COVID-19. Profiling relied on immunoSEQ multiplex PCR, and the TCRdb table lists in-frame clones only, not all of them. This sample has about 180,000 clones, with 89% found just once. Input material: peripheral blood. The receptors here all came from a man between 18 and 35 years old who had recovered from COVID-19.

The V gene is TRBV24-1, the J gene TRBJ2-3; D might be TRBD1 (5 bases). Germline V lookup: CDR1 KGHDR, CDR2 SFDVKD. The length of the CDR3 is 14 residues. The V end lost 1 base, the J end lost 3 bases, and 7 bases lay between the germline ends. The CDR3: CATSDFAGTDTQYF. DNA for the CDR3: TGTGCCACCAGTGATTTCGCAGGGACAGATACGCAGTATTTT.

The genes are TRBV9 and TRBJ2-2, with D tentatively TRBD1 (5 bases). Germline V gene data show CDR1 as SGDLS and CDR2 as YYNGEE. The V gene lost 3 bases and the J gene lost 4 bases, with 19 bases spanning the gap. CDR3 length equals 17 residues. CDR3 DNA sequence: TGTGCCAGCAGCGCTACAGGACGGTCTTTTAGCACCGGGGAGCTGTTTTTT. This encodes CASSATGRSFSTGELFF. Filled out from reference TRBV9 and TRBJ2-2, the complete variable domain reads DSGVTQTPKHLITATGQRVTLRCSPRSGDLSVYWYQQSLDQGLQFLIQYYNGEERAKGNILERFSAQQFPDLHSELNLSSLELGDSALYFCASSATGRSFSTGELFFGEGSRLTVL.

This chain links TRBV14 with TRBJ2-6; unclear D gene. Germline CDR1 and CDR2: SGHDN and FVKESK. This CDR3 region has 14 residues. V was trimmed by 1 base and J by 2 bases, leaving 3 bases between them. The CDR3: CASSQAAGANVLTF. The CDR3 DNA reads as TGTGCCAGCAGCCAAGCAGCTGGGGCCAACGTCCTGACTTTC.

This chain links TRBV3-1 (or the pseudogene TRBV3-2) with TRBJ2-7; no reliable D call. This CDR3 contains 13 residues. CDR1 is LGHDT and CDR2 is YNNKEL in the germline V gene (reference sequence). Deletions cut 1 base from V and 4 bases from J, with 8 bases between. The chain's CDR3 is CASSQGYGYEQYF. Here the CDR3 DNA reads TGTGCCAGCAGCCAAGGCTACGGGTACGAGCAGTACTTC.

V is TRBV30 and J is TRBJ1-1; 9 bases map to TRBD1. V dropped 2 bases and J dropped 7; count of bases not matched to a gene: 8. CDR1 GTSNPN and CDR2 SVGIG come from the germline V gene (reference sequence). This CDR3 spans 14 amino acids. As DNA, the CDR3 is TGTGCCTGGAGTCGGACAGGGGAGTCTGGTGAAGCTTTCTTT. Translation: CAWSRTGESGEAFF.

V gene TRBV25-1 combines with J gene TRBJ1-1, with unresolved D. The germline V gene encodes CDR1 MGHDK and CDR2 SYGVNS. The CDR3 loop spans 13 amino acids. V was trimmed by 5 bases and J by 5 bases, leaving 12 bases between them. The CDR3 is CASSILGGTEAFF. In nucleotides, the CDR3 is TGTGCCAGCAGTATCCTCGGAGGGACTGAAGCTTTCTTT.

The chain recombines TRBV27 with TRBJ2-7, with D possibly being TRBD1 (6 bases). V lost 2 bases, J lost 3 bases, and 8 bases lay in between. This CDR3 region has 13 residues. CDR1 MNHEY and CDR2 SMNVEV come from the germline V gene (reference sequence). CDR3 amino acids: CASSLRDNYEQYF. Written as DNA, the CDR3 is TGTGCCAGCAGTTTAAGGGACAACTACGAGCAGTACTTC.

This clone was found once. V is TRBV10-3 and J is TRBJ1-3; D possibly corresponds to TRBD1 (5 bases). Trimming cost V 4 bases and J 0 bases, with 7 bases left between them. The CDR3 runs to 14 residues. Germline V gene data show CDR1 as ENHRY and CDR2 as SYGVKD. CDR3 nucleotide sequence: TGTGCCATCAGTGTGGACATCTCTGGAAACACCATATATTTT. This translates into CAISVDISGNTIYF.

This sequence joins TRBV5-1 and TRBJ2-7, with 9 bases aligning to TRBD1. CDR1 and CDR2 (germline): SGHRS, YFSETQ. Losses at the gene ends were 0 bases for V and 5 bases for J; bases not matched to a gene: 3. CDR3 length equals 14 residues. DNA for the CDR3: TGCGCCAGCAGCTTGGGACAGGGGGTCAACGAGCAGTACTTC. Protein sequence: CASSLGQGVNEQYF.

V is TRBV5-1 and J is TRBJ2-3; 12 nucleotides align to TRBD2. The CDR3 consists of 17 residues. V shed 0 bases, J shed 0 bases, and the junction held 2 bases outside the gene matches. Germline CDR1 SGHRS, CDR2 YFSETQ. CDR3 DNA: TGCGCCAGCAGCTTGGAGGGACTAGCGGGCAGCACAGATACGCAGTATTTT. Residues: CASSLEGLAGSTDTQYF.

The genes are TRBV3-1 (or the pseudogene TRBV3-2) and TRBJ2-1, with 7 bases fitting TRBD2. The germline V gene has CDR1 LGHDT and CDR2 YNNKEL (reference sequence). With V trimmed by 0 bases and J by 10 bases, 6 bases remained unmatched. CDR3 length equals 14 residues. CDR3 DNA: TGTGCCAGCAGCCAAGATTGGGGCGGGAGAGAGCAGTTCTTC. It translates to CASSQDWGGREQFF.

The V gene is TRBV3-1 (or the pseudogene TRBV3-2), the J gene TRBJ1-5, with D perhaps matching TRBD1 (6 bases). Germline assignment: CDR1 LGHDT and CDR2 YNNKEL (reference sequence). V was clipped by 0 bases and J by 7 bases, with 25 bases between them. CDR3 length: 19 amino acids. As DNA, the CDR3 is TGTGCCAGCAGCCAAGATCCCCGGGCAGGGGCCGGGGGGGAGCAGCCCCAGCATTTT. Translated, it gives CASSQDPRAGAGGEQPQHF.

This chain connects TRBV3-1 (or the pseudogene TRBV3-2) to TRBJ2-7, with 9 bases identical to TRBD1. V lost 3 bases and J lost 6; bases outside the gene matches: 9. This CDR3 is 15 amino acids long. Germline CDR1 and CDR2: LGHDT and YNNKEL (reference sequence). The chain's CDR3 is CASSQTWTGVFEQYF. The CDR3 DNA follows: TGTGCCAGCAGCCAGACATGGACAGGGGTTTTCGAGCAGTACTTC.

V and J are TRBV24-1 and TRBJ2-3; 9 nucleotides agree with TRBD1. The CDR3 contains 13 residues. The V and J ends lost 9 bases and 4 bases, in that order; junction bases with no gene match: 4. The germline CDR1 and CDR2 sequences are KGHDR and SFDVKD. In DNA, the CDR3 is TGTGCCACCTCACAGGGGGCATCAGATACGCAGTATTTT. It codes for CATSQGASDTQYF.

The V call is TRBV12-3 or TRBV12-4, the J call TRBJ1-1; D is uncertain. The CDR3 contains 11 residues. Deletions cut 5 bases from V and 7 bases from J, with 8 bases between. The CDR3 DNA sequence: TGTGCCAGCAGTCTGCGTGGTGAAGCTTTCTTT. Its translation is CASSLRGEAFF.

In this sample, this clone turned up once. The chain employs TRBV30 and TRBJ2-1, with TRBD2 matching over 7 bases. Trimming cost V 0 bases and J 4 bases; bases outside gene matches: 6. The CDR3 runs 15 residues. Germline assignment: CDR1 GTSNPN and CDR2 SVGIG (reference sequence). CDR3 DNA sequence: TGTGCCTGGAGTGTAGGCGCGGGGGTATACAATGAGCAGTTCTTC. It is translated as CAWSVGAGVYNEQFF.

V and J are TRBV6-5 and TRBJ2-5; 7 bases match TRBD1. V shed 0 bases, J shed 3 bases, and the junction held 7 bases outside the gene matches. This CDR3 has 16 amino acids. Germline lookup yields CDR1 MNHEY and CDR2 SVGAGI. The CDR3 here is CASSYSKGAREETQYF. CDR3 DNA sequence: TGTGCCAGCAGTTACTCGAAGGGGGCTAGGGAAGAGACCCAGTACTTC.

The chain is built from TRBV29-1 and TRBJ1-3; D possibly corresponds to TRBD1 (6 bases). This CDR3 has 14 amino acids. Deletions cut 4 bases from V and 0 bases from J, with 10 bases between. Germline V gene sequence: CDR1 SQVTM, CDR2 ANQGSEA. CDR3: CSVGVDSSGNTIYF. The CDR3 DNA is TGCAGCGTTGGGGTGGACAGCTCTGGAAACACCATATATTTT.

The J gene is TRBJ1-1, the V gene TRBV5-6; 7 positions match TRBD1. Looked up from germline, CDR1 is SGHDT and CDR2 is YYEEEE. The CDR3 totals 15 residues. Trimming removed 3 bases from V and 0 bases from J; junction bases left unmatched: 5. The CDR3 sequence: CASSYRGSMNTEAFF. The CDR3 nucleotides are TGTGCCAGCAGCTACAGGGGATCCATGAACACTGAAGCTTTCTTT.

V is TRBV13 and J is TRBJ2-1; 7 positions match TRBD1. Trimming cost V 3 bases and J 1 base; bases outside gene matches: 9. Germline values: CDR1 PRHDT, CDR2 FYEKMQ (reference sequence). The CDR3 length is 17 residues. DNA for the CDR3: TGTGCCAGCAGCTTGCTTGGGGACAGCGATTCCTACAATGAGCAGTTCTTC. Translation: CASSLLGDSDSYNEQFF.

The V gene is TRBV6-2 or TRBV6-3, the J gene TRBJ2-3; perhaps TRBD2 as D (5 bases). Germline V lookup: CDR1 MNHEY, CDR2 SVGEGT. The germline V and J ends were trimmed by 5 bases and 3 bases, with 18 bases remaining between them. The CDR3 contains 16 residues. CDR3 in DNA: TGTGCCAGCAGTCGTTTTGATGGGGAGTTAACAGATACGCAGTATTTT. This encodes CASSRFDGELTDTQYF.

The V call is TRBV24-1, the J call TRBJ2-3; tentatively, D is TRBD2 (5 bases). Trimming took 9 bases from V and 5 from J, leaving 14 bases between them. Per the germline V gene, CDR1 is KGHDR and CDR2 is SFDVKD. The CDR3 has 13 residues. Here the CDR3 DNA reads TGTGCCACCGCGGAGGTAGGGTTAGATACGCAGTATTTT. Translated: CATAEVGLDTQYF.

This chain connects TRBV7-9 to TRBJ2-1; 8 bases are shared with TRBD2. Germline lookup yields CDR1 SEHNR and CDR2 FQNEAQ (reference sequence). This CDR3 spans 14 amino acids. J lost 7 bases, V lost 5 bases, and 7 bases had no gene match. Written as DNA, the CDR3 is TGTGCCAGCAGCCAGCGGGAGCTGAGAAATGAGCAGTTCTTC. It codes for CASSQRELRNEQFF.

The genes are TRBV6-5 and TRBJ2-7; 8 bases map to TRBD2. This CDR3 spans 14 amino acids. CDR1 is MNHEY, CDR2 SVGAGI, per germline. V gave up 4 bases and J gave up 0 bases; unmatched junction bases: 2. The CDR3 here is CASSLTSGSYEQYF. CDR3 nucleotides: TGTGCCAGCAGTTTAACTAGCGGCTCCTACGAGCAGTACTTC.

The genes are TRBV27 and TRBJ2-4, with unresolved D. The CDR3 sequence is 15 residues long. Germline lookup yields CDR1 MNHEY and CDR2 SMNVEV (reference sequence). Trimming removed 5 bases from V and 8 bases from J, with 19 bases in between. The CDR3 reads CASSPSLSQKDIQYF. Here the CDR3 DNA reads TGTGCCAGCAGTCCGTCCCTTAGCCAAAAAGACATTCAGTACTTC.

The V call is TRBV5-4, the J call TRBJ2-5; TRBD1 is a possible D gene (5 bases). The CDR3 is 16 amino acids. The germline V and J ends were trimmed by 4 bases and 5 bases, with 21 bases remaining between them. CDR1 is SGHNT, CDR2 YYREEE, per germline (reference sequence). The CDR3 protein is CASSQGDQRQFETQYF. DNA of the CDR3: TGTGCCAGCAGCCAGGGTGACCAACGCCAATTCGAGACCCAGTACTTC.

The chain joins TRBV28 to TRBJ2-7, with 7 bases lining up with TRBD1. Germline CDR1 is MDHEN and CDR2 is SYDVKM. The CDR3 is 16 residues long. J gave up 0 bases and V 6 bases, and 11 bases lay outside the gene matches. The CDR3 spells CASSYTRDRFSYEQYF. The CDR3 bases are TGTGCCAGCAGCTATACCCGGGACAGATTCTCCTACGAGCAGTACTTC.